This T cell receptor beta chain was found in a study of identical twins (dated by TCRdb to the mid-2010s). At the level of the whole study: To test whether fetal clonotypes persist, the study used deep sequencing on TCR alpha and beta repertoires from monozygotic twins, unrelated adults of various ages, and cord blood. Replicate twin experiments were performed at different times using different library preparation protocols to rule out contamination. Findings and caveats that apply to the study as a whole: Abundant cord blood beta clonotypes carried fewer insertions; young adult naive repertoires showed a weaker similar trend, while memory repertoires showed none. Compared with coincidental sharing between unrelated individuals, out-of-frame TCR alpha sequences shared between twins had an excess of sequences with low generation probability. In beta out-of-frame sequences, excess twin sharing was weaker, because having fewer shared sequences lowered the signal-to-noise ratio. Because the same donors could not be followed over many years, the conclusions relied on cross-sectional statistical analysis. Invariant T cells such as MAIT and iNKT could partly confound zero-insertion analyses, though diverse VJ usage argued against this for most clonotypes. In monozygotic twins, recombination models systematically underestimated out-of-frame TCR alpha sharing, but the models matched the sharing seen between unrelated individuals.

The CDR3, cysteine through phenylalanine, is 14 amino acids long. Just the 42-base CDR3 DNA is kept, in frame starting at base 1. CDR1 and CDR2, looked up from the germline V gene (reference sequence), are DFQATT and SNEGSKA. Ends trimmed: V by 5 bases, J by 0 bases; bases unmatched to a gene: 3. The library was prepared using 5' RACE. Sequencing was performed on an Illumina HiSeq 2000. A universal primer binding site was introduced by template switching, and a unique molecular identifier was present in the final cDNA, enabling accurate counting of TCR cDNA molecules. First-strand cDNA for TCR alpha and beta chains was synthesized from specific primers in the conserved constant-segment region. To control for contamination, each cDNA library was double barcoded with a SMART-Mk sample barcode plus Illumina barcodes. TruSeq adapter sequences, together with Illumina sample barcodes, were added in two successive PCR steps. The Illumina HiSeq platform was used with custom primers to sequence TCR alpha and beta cDNA libraries. The study's own analysis went as follows. Unique molecular identifiers were extracted from raw reads with MiGEC, and CDR3 positions were determined with MiXCR. Recombination models were inferred per individual with the repgenHMM and IGoR tools using an EM algorithm. Shared clonotype analysis was performed with the tcR package in R, normalizing sharing by the product of cloneset sizes. To study raw recombination without the effects of thymic and clonal selection, out-of-frame nonproductive sequences were analyzed. The public reads were reprocessed in TCRdb via fastp at Q25 and MiXCR, keeping in-frame beta chains. Each CDR3 protein gets just one entry, which takes the most common genes and DNA from the rows behind it. TCRdb, rather than the study authors, made the V and J calls. This sample lists 600,000 to 700,000 distinct CDR3 sequences; approximately 21% were detected once. The top ten hold 4% to 5.5% of the sample.

Only healthy Caucasian donors were included. The twin cohort consisted of three pairs of female monozygotic twins, all aged about 18 to 30 years. The RNA used for TCR libraries was isolated from peripheral blood mononuclear cells. The sample holds a few counts of this clonotype. Its antigen remains unidentified. The input lacks base qualities; no much larger clone sits a single base away. Separately, the same data were catalogued under a study of T cells expressing NK-cell markers. As the second paper documents: Three sorted T-cell subsets (CD3+CD56+NKG2C+, CD3+CD56+NKG2C- and CD3+CD56-NKG2C+) from about 8 donors had their TCR beta-chain repertoires profiled. Among the eight sequenced donors, only one was HCMV-seronegative, while the other seven were HCMV-seropositive. To restrict sorting to alphabetaTCR-expressing T cells, an anti-gammadeltaTCR antibody was added in several experiments. In six donors, the dominant CD3+CD56+NKG2C+ clonotypes ranked among the top 10 CD8+ clonotypes, making up 1.0-7.0% of CD8+ T cells. Those dominant clonotypes were again the most abundant among CD3+CD56-NKG2C+ cells in four donors, at roughly 25-60.1%. Whether the expanded NKG2C-expressing T cell clones were specific for HCMV antigens was left unclear. All eight donors whose samples were sequenced were randomly selected healthy volunteers, three of them men and five women. HCMV-specific IgG was detected in serum with a commercial ELISA kit to determine HCMV serostatus. For roughly 6 donors, bulk peripheral blood T-cell repertoires were also sequenced from unsorted PBMC. MIGEC was used to demultiplex reads and group reads by UMI, and MiTCR was used to assemble and quantify clonotypes. Only TCR cDNA sequences supported by at least two reads were kept to exclude erroneous sequences. The tcR package was used for downstream repertoire analysis, with clonotypes matched between fractions based on CDR3 nucleotide sequence plus V segment. VDJmatch was used to annotate antigen specificity against VDJdb, with one amino acid substitution in CDR3 permitted.

Source material: PBMCs. This clonotype originated in a young woman in good health. The chain is made from TRBV20-1 and TRBJ2-3; TRBD2 lines up with 9 middle nucleotides. The CDR3 region reads CSAPSGTSTDTQYF. In nucleotides, the sequence is TGCAGTGCTCCTAGCGGGACTAGCACAGATACGCAGTATTTT.